These 9 T cell receptor beta chains came from one sample sequenced in a study of T cell clonality in common variable immunodeficiency. Method: immunoSEQ multiplex PCR; TCRdb's copy keeps in-frame clones and lacks some. The sample holds fewer than 50,000 clones, and no clone turns up only once. Sample: peripheral blood mononuclear cells. The receptors were sampled from a person aged 18 to 75 in good health.

This clone was observed many times. The read terminates 3 residues before the CDR3 end, so the remaining end is supplied by the germline J gene. This chain links TRBV18 with TRBJ1-5, with a tentative D call TRBD1 (5 bases). The ends were cut back, 6 bases at V and 0 bases at J, with 15 bases in the middle. The CDR3 covers 16 residues. From germline, CDR1 is KGHSH and CDR2 LQKENI. The part of the CDR3 DNA that was read is TGTGCCAGCTCCCCGTCGACAGCTAATAGCAATCAGCCC. Its protein is CASSPSTANSNQP. The CDR3 reads in full as CASSPSTANSNQPQHF.

This clone was found many times. The sequence runs out 3 residues before the end of the CDR3; the remainder is reconstructed from the germline J gene. This chain connects TRBV7-2 to TRBJ2-5; a weak D match, TRBD2 (5 bases). V shed 6 bases and J shed 5 bases, with 16 bases lying between them. This CDR3 has 14 amino acids. Germline CDR1 is SGHTA and CDR2 is FQGNSA. CDR3 DNA, as far as it was read: TGTGCCAGCAGTCTCCGGCCTCGAGGGGAGACC. It specifies CASSLRPRGET. The CDR3, in full, reads CASSLRPRGETQYF.

This clone occurred many times. Coverage ceases 3 residues before the CDR3 finishes, and the germline J gene fills in the end. The chain is built from TRBV13 and TRBJ2-4; TRBD2 matches at 12 bases. This CDR3 comprises 18 residues. The J segment lost 3 bases and the V segment lost 3 bases, leaving 9 bases of the junction unmatched. Germline CDR1 is PRHDT and CDR2 is FYEKMQ (reference sequence). CDR3 sequence reads: CASSFLAGGVGDKNIQYF. The CDR3 DNA, read in part, is TGTGCCAGCAGCTTCCTAGCGGGAGGGGTGGGGGACAAAAACATT.

This clone was recorded at least ten times. With the read ending 3 residues before the CDR3 end, the germline J gene is used to fill in that end. The chain joins TRBV7-6 to TRBJ2-3; the D is unclear. Trimming took 5 bases from V and 4 from J, leaving 13 bases between them. The length of the CDR3 is 14 residues. Per the germline V gene, CDR1 is SGHVS and CDR2 is FNYEAQ. The chain's CDR3 is CASSPPGRADTQYF. The CDR3 DNA, read in part, is TGTGCCAGCAGCCCGCCCGGTAGGGCAGATACG.

This clone was seen a handful of times. The CDR3 extends 3 residues past the end of the read, so its final part is completed from the germline J gene. This chain links TRBV6-2 or TRBV6-3 with TRBJ1-2, with TRBD1 identical over 9 bases. The germline gives CDR1 MNHEY, CDR2 SVGEGT. The CDR3 covers 11 residues. The CDR3 loop reads CASKTGGDYTF. The sequenced CDR3 bases are TGTGCCAGCAAGACAGGGGGAGAC.

This clone was counted ten times or more. Coverage ceases 3 residues before the CDR3 finishes, and the germline J gene fills in the end. The chain is built from TRBV12-3 or TRBV12-4 and TRBJ2-5; 7 nucleotides agree with TRBD1. This CDR3 spans 14 amino acids. The J segment lost 3 bases and the V segment lost 6 bases, leaving 7 bases of the junction unmatched. The part of the CDR3 DNA that was read is TGTGCCAGCAGCTCACAGGGGACAGAAGAGACC. This gives the protein CASSSQGTEET. The full CDR3 sequence reads CASSSQGTEETQYF.

At least ten counts were recorded for this clone. The read finishes 3 residues shy of the CDR3 end, and the germline J gene is used to complete it. The chain recombines TRBV20-1 with TRBJ2-7, with D perhaps TRBD2 (7 bases). V was trimmed by 3 bases and J by 2 bases, leaving 11 bases between them. Germline CDR1 DFQATT, CDR2 SNEGSKA (reference sequence). CDR3 length: 13 residues. The sequenced part of the CDR3 DNA is TGCAGTGCTAGTGGGGGGGGGCCCTACGAG. It translates to CSASGGGPYE. From start to end, the CDR3 is CSASGGGPYEQYF.

A few counts support this clone. Coverage ceases 3 residues before the CDR3 finishes, and the germline J gene fills in the end. The chain employs TRBV6-1 and TRBJ1-2, with 8 positions matching TRBD1. Germline CDR1 reads MNHNS; CDR2 reads SASEGT. The V segment lost 2 bases and the J segment 4 bases; nucleotides outside the gene matches: 15. The CDR3 length is 18 residues. The sequenced CDR3 bases are TGTGCCAGCAGTGAAACAAATTGGGGAACAGGGGGTGCCTATGGC. It translates to CASSETNWGTGGAYG. The CDR3, in full, reads CASSETNWGTGGAYGYTF.

The sample holds a few counts of this clone. From the germline J gene comes the end of the CDR3, since the read stops 3 residues before it. This rearrangement joins TRBV5-1 to TRBJ2-7, with TRBD1 identical over 9 bases. This CDR3 has 17 residues. The V segment lost 4 bases and the J segment 0 bases; nucleotides outside the gene matches: 11. Germline V CDR1 and CDR2: SGHRS, YFSETQ. CDR3 DNA, as far as it was read: TGCGCCAGCAGCCCACGTCCCGGGACAGGGAGCTCCTACGAG. Translated, it gives CASSPRPGTGSSYE. The entire CDR3 reads CASSPRPGTGSSYEQYF.